This TCR beta chain is drawn from a study of graft-versus-host responses after intestinal transplantation. Background on the study: In this cohort, recipients had multivisceral, liver-intestinal, or isolated intestinal transplants.

CDR1 is SGDLS and CDR2 is YYNGEE in the germline V gene. The V end lost 0 bases, the J end lost 1 base, and 13 bases lay between the germline ends. The CDR3 runs 16 residues. Concerning this clone: What it binds is not known.

Study-wide points: Early post-transplant declines in HvG were associated with peak levels of circulating GvH clones.

Libraries were prepared by immunoSEQ multiplex PCR; TCRdb keeps only in-frame clonotypes and omits some of them. The data show 90,000 to 120,000 clones, with approximately 88% seen just once and less than 0.8% held by the top ten. The sequence was obtained from a human donor who was the organ donor for an intestinal transplant. This chain uses TRBV9 with TRBJ2-5; D is perhaps TRBD1 (5 bases). The material was unstimulated CD4+ T cells sorted from spleen or lymph node cells, obtained before transplant. The CDR3 region has the DNA TGTGCCAGCAGCGTAGGTGGGGCAGGATCCCAAGAGACCCAGTACTTC. This translates into CASSVGGAGSQETQYF. The complete variable domain, with remaining parts taken from reference TRBV9 and TRBJ2-5, reads DSGVTQTPKHLITATGQRVTLRCSPRSGDLSVYWYQQSLDQGLQFLIQYYNGEERAKGNILERFSAQQFPDLHSELNLSSLELGDSALYFCASSVGGAGSQETQYFGPGTRLLVL.